The 23 T cell receptor beta chains given below trace back to one sample, sequenced in a study of blood T cell repertoires in COVID-19. Some clones are missing from TCRdb's copy, which holds only in-frame ones; the method was immunoSEQ multiplex PCR. In the table there are about 170,000 clones, approximately 86% of which are singletons. The sequencing sample was made of peripheral blood. The receptor set was obtained from a woman older than 75 with COVID-19, enrolled during active disease.

The chain couples TRBV3-1 (or the pseudogene TRBV3-2) to TRBJ1-6, with 8 bases fitting TRBD1. V was clipped by 5 bases and J by 9 bases; unmatched bases: 6. In germline, CDR1 is LGHDT, CDR2 YNNKEL (reference sequence). This CDR3 contains 14 residues. The CDR3 DNA is TGTGCCAGCAGCACGGACAGGGAAAGTTCACCCCTCCACTTT. Translated, it gives CASSTDRESSPLHF.

The chain uses TRBV10-3 and TRBJ2-7, with a weak D call TRBD2 (6 bases). The germline V gene encodes CDR1 ENHRY and CDR2 SYGVKD. V was clipped by 7 bases and J by 4 bases, with 14 bases between them. The CDR3 has 13 amino acids. CDR3 protein: CAIKESAGYEQYF. The CDR3 DNA is TGTGCCATCAAGGAAAGTGCGGGGTACGAGCAGTACTTC.

The V call is TRBV28, the J call TRBJ1-2; 9 bases align to TRBD1. This CDR3 spans 13 amino acids. The V gene end was trimmed by 5 bases and the J gene end by 4 bases; junction bases not matched to a gene: 2. CDR1 MDHEN and CDR2 SYDVKM come from the germline V gene. The DNA of the CDR3 is TGTGCCAGCAGTCGGACAGGGGCCTATGGCTACACCTTC. Amino acid sequence: CASSRTGAYGYTF.

The chain joins TRBV6-5 to TRBJ2-7; 7 bases agree with TRBD2. The J segment lost 2 bases and the V segment lost 6 bases, leaving 10 bases of the junction unmatched. CDR1 is MNHEY and CDR2 is SVGAGI in the germline V gene. The CDR3 has 15 residues. The CDR3: CASSRAGTFTYEQYF. CDR3 bases: TGTGCCAGCAGCAGAGCGGGGACCTTTACCTACGAGCAGTACTTC.

The chain has TRBV19 and TRBJ1-1, with D tentatively TRBD1 (6 bases). From germline, CDR1 is LNHDA and CDR2 SQIVND (reference sequence). The CDR3 loop spans 20 amino acids. V was shortened by 4 bases and J by 0 bases, with 27 bases between the two germline ends. The DNA for the CDR3 is TGTGCCAGTAGTAGAGAGACTCCACAGGGAGTTAGAGGCATGAACACTGAAGCTTTCTTT. Translating gives CASSRETPQGVRGMNTEAFF.

This chain connects TRBV7-9 to TRBJ1-1, with D unresolved. The germline V gene has CDR1 SEHNR and CDR2 FQNEAQ (reference sequence). Trimming removed 2 bases from V and 3 bases from J, with 10 bases in between. The CDR3 sequence is 14 residues long. The CDR3 nucleotides are TGTGCCAGCAGCTTATCCGTCGGGGACACTGAAGCTTTCTTT. Its protein product is CASSLSVGDTEAFF.

This clone was observed a handful of times. The chain couples TRBV28 to TRBJ1-2, with 7 nucleotides matching TRBD1. The V and J ends lost 6 bases and 14 bases, in that order; junction bases with no gene match: 9. The germline V gene encodes CDR1 MDHEN and CDR2 SYDVKM. The CDR3 length is 11 residues. DNA for the CDR3: TGTGCCAGCAGAGAAGGGGGCGCAGGAACCTTC. Amino acids: CASREGGAGTF.

V is TRBV6-4 and J is TRBJ1-1, with 7 nucleotides matching TRBD1. Germline V gene lookup returns CDR1 MRHNA and CDR2 SNTAGT. J lost 5 bases, V lost 11 bases, and 11 bases had no gene match. The CDR3 spans 13 residues. Here the CDR3 reads CAGTGAIDTEAFF. The CDR3 DNA reads TGTGCCGGCACAGGGGCCATTGATACTGAAGCTTTCTTT.

CDR3 nucleotide sequence: TGTGCCAGCAGATACGGACAGGGGGACACTGAAGCTTTCTTT. This sequence encodes CASRYGQGDTEAFF. This chain uses TRBV7-9 with TRBJ1-1; TRBD1 agrees at 10 bases. The germline CDR1 and CDR2 sequences are SEHNR and FQNEAQ (reference sequence). V was pared by 6 bases and J by 3 bases, with 4 bases of the junction left unmatched. CDR3 length equals 14 residues.

V and J are TRBV14 and TRBJ2-3; tentatively, D is TRBD2 (5 bases). Germline assignment: CDR1 SGHDN and CDR2 FVKESK. V lost 4 bases to trimming and J lost 4 bases, with 15 bases between them. The CDR3 loop spans 15 amino acids. Written as DNA, the CDR3 is TGTGCCAGCAGCCGGTCGCTGGGAGACGCAGATACGCAGTATTTT. It codes for CASSRSLGDADTQYF.

The chain has TRBV29-1 and TRBJ2-7; 7 nucleotides align to TRBD1. With V trimmed by 5 bases and J by 3 bases, 4 bases remained unmatched. The CDR3 is 12 amino acids. CDR1 is SQVTM, CDR2 ANQGSEA, per germline. The CDR3: CSVNRDSYEQYF. CDR3 nucleotides: TGCAGCGTTAACCGGGACAGCTACGAGCAGTACTTC.

This chain connects TRBV28 to TRBJ2-7; 11 nucleotides match TRBD1. Germline-derived CDR1 and CDR2 are MDHEN and SYDVKM. The CDR3 runs to 15 residues. V lost 7 bases, J lost 4 bases, and 9 bases stayed unmatched. The CDR3 DNA is TGTGCCAGCAATCCTCACCGGGACAGGGGGTACGAGCAGTACTTC. Residues: CASNPHRDRGYEQYF.

This clone was observed a few times. This chain joins TRBV2 and TRBJ1-5, with D possibly matching TRBD1 (6 bases). There are 13 residues in the CDR3. Germline CDR1 and CDR2: SNHLY and FYNNEI. The ends were cut back, 5 bases at V and 9 bases at J, with 14 bases in the middle. The CDR3: CASSIGGLGPQHF. In nucleotides, the CDR3 is TGTGCCAGCAGTATCGGGGGGCTCGGGCCCCAGCATTTT.

The V gene is TRBV6-2 or TRBV6-3, the J gene TRBJ1-2; D gene unclear. The V and J ends lost 0 bases and 7 bases respectively, with 12 bases between them. This CDR3 has 14 amino acids. The germline CDR1 and CDR2 sequences are MNHEY and SVGEGT. The CDR3, as DNA: TGTGCCAGCAGTTACTCGAGGGCATCAAGTGGCTACACCTTC. Translating it yields CASSYSRASSGYTF.

The chain combines TRBV21-1 with TRBJ2-5; whether TRBD2, the table's D call, matches the DNA was not checked. TRBV21-1 is annotated as a pseudogene. The CDR3 loop spans 14 amino acids. In DNA, the CDR3 is TGTGCCAGCACGGGGGACCAACTCCAAGAGACCCAGTACTTC. It encodes CASTGDQLQETQYF.

V usage is TRBV14 and J usage is TRBJ2-7; 8 bases fit TRBD1. The CDR3 covers 14 residues. CDR1 SGHDN and CDR2 FVKESK come from the germline V gene. J gave up 7 bases and V 5 bases, and 10 bases lay outside the gene matches. The CDR3 loop is CASSGFQGAVEQYF. In nucleotides, the CDR3 is TGTGCCAGCAGCGGCTTCCAGGGGGCGGTGGAGCAGTACTTC.

The chain has TRBV24-1 and TRBJ2-2; 7 bases align to TRBD1. V lost 0 bases to trimming and J lost 0 bases; unmatched junction nucleotides: 0. The germline CDR1 and CDR2 sequences are KGHDR and SFDVKD. The CDR3 loop spans 16 amino acids. The CDR3, as DNA: TGTGCCACCAGTGATTTGCAGGGGGCGAACACCGGGGAGCTGTTTTTT. Translating gives CATSDLQGANTGELFF.

V is TRBV29-1 and J is TRBJ1-1; a weak D match, TRBD1 (6 bases). CDR3 length: 15 amino acids. V gave up 4 bases and J gave up 1 base, with 16 bases separating them. The germline gives CDR1 SQVTM, CDR2 ANQGSEA. The CDR3 reads CSVVGGAVGNTEAFF. Here the CDR3 DNA reads TGCAGCGTTGTTGGGGGGGCAGTAGGGAACACTGAAGCTTTCTTT.

The chain is built from TRBV5-5 and TRBJ2-1, with 9 bases identical to TRBD1. CDR3 length: 15 residues. The trim removed 4 bases at V and 7 bases at J, leaving 9 bases unmatched. Germline values: CDR1 SGHKS, CDR2 YYEKEE (reference sequence). This CDR3 reads CASSRGQGIPNEQFF. CDR3 coding DNA: TGTGCCAGCAGCCGCGGACAGGGGATACCGAATGAGCAGTTCTTC.

This chain connects TRBV6-5 to TRBJ1-2; D is undetermined. Trimming pared 6 bases from V and 0 bases from J, leaving 8 bases between. Germline loops: CDR1 MNHEY, CDR2 SVGAGI. The CDR3 totals 13 residues. The CDR3 protein is CASRPTANYGYTF. DNA of the CDR3: TGTGCCAGCAGACCCACAGCTAACTATGGCTACACCTTC.

The chain links TRBV10-2 to TRBJ1-2; D is unresolved. The germline V gene has CDR1 WSHSY and CDR2 SAAADI. V shed 7 bases and J shed 5 bases, with 14 bases lying between them. The CDR3 contains 13 residues. DNA of the CDR3: TGCGCCAGCACGGAGGCAGGTGGATATGGCTACACCTTC. This gives the protein CASTEAGGYGYTF.

This clone has just a few counts. This sequence joins TRBV18 and TRBJ2-1, with 10 bases that match TRBD2. CDR1 KGHSH and CDR2 LQKENI come from the germline V gene. The CDR3 extends over 16 amino acids. The V gene end was trimmed by 2 bases and the J gene end by 5 bases; junction bases not matched to a gene: 6. CDR3 DNA sequence: TGTGCCAGCTCACCAATGGGACTAGCGCTAGACAATGAGCAGTTCTTC. Its protein is CASSPMGLALDNEQFF.

CDR3 residues: CASSKGGFSYEQYF. CDR3 DNA sequence: TGTGCCAGTAGTAAAGGGGGTTTTAGCTACGAGCAGTACTTC. V gene TRBV19 combines with J gene TRBJ2-7; a possible D gene is TRBD1 (6 bases). The germline V and J ends were trimmed by 4 bases and 3 bases, with 13 bases remaining between them. The germline CDR1 and CDR2 sequences are LNHDA and SQIVND (reference sequence). This CDR3 comprises 14 residues.